These 15 T cell receptor beta chains were all obtained from the same sample, sequenced in a study of blood T cell repertoires in COVID-19. TCRdb keeps only in-frame clones here, not all; method: immunoSEQ multiplex PCR. There are 35,000 to 50,000 clones in the sample; approximately 85% occur only once, and 12% lies in the top ten. The sample consisted of peripheral blood. These receptors were collected from a human donor in a cohort sampled during active COVID-19.

The rearrangement joins TRBV19 to TRBJ1-5, with D perhaps matching TRBD1 (6 bases). Germline V lookup: CDR1 LNHDA, CDR2 SQIVND (reference sequence). The CDR3 runs 15 residues. The V end lost 3 bases, the J end lost 6 bases, and 15 bases lay between the germline ends. CDR3 loop: CASSIQGTKGQPQHF. The CDR3 DNA follows: TGTGCCAGTAGTATCCAGGGGACAAAGGGTCAGCCCCAGCATTTT.

The gene calls are TRBV18 and TRBJ2-1, with D possibly being TRBD1 (5 bases). V was shortened by 5 bases and J by 5 bases, with 16 bases between the two germline ends. The CDR3 consists of 15 residues. The germline CDR1 and CDR2 sequences are KGHSH and LQKENI. The CDR3: CASSWMQGWNNEQFF. The CDR3 DNA reads TGTGCCAGCTCATGGATGCAGGGTTGGAACAATGAGCAGTTCTTC.

This CDR3 reads CASRGQGRQPQHF. The DNA for the CDR3 is TGTGCCAGCCGGGGACAGGGGCGCCAGCCCCAGCATTTT. The rearrangement joins TRBV6-5 to TRBJ1-5; 10 nucleotides agree with TRBD1. CDR3 length equals 13 residues. Germline-derived CDR1 and CDR2 are MNHEY and SVGAGI. J lost 7 bases, V lost 8 bases, and 5 bases had no gene match.

The V gene is TRBV9, the J gene TRBJ1-6; tentative D call: TRBD1 (5 bases). Germline lookup yields CDR1 SGDLS and CDR2 YYNGEE. V shed 4 bases and J shed 9 bases, with 23 bases lying between them. The CDR3 is made up of 17 amino acids. CDR3 sequence reads: CASSPNAGRGDGSPLHF. As DNA, the CDR3 is TGTGCCAGCAGCCCCAATGCGGGGAGAGGGGATGGTTCACCCCTCCACTTT. The entire variable domain, with the rest obtained from reference TRBV9 and TRBJ1-6, is as follows: DSGVTQTPKHLITATGQRVTLRCSPRSGDLSVYWYQQSLDQGLQFLIQYYNGEERAKGNILERFSAQQFPDLHSELNLSSLELGDSALYFCASSPNAGRGDGSPLHFGNGTRLTVT.

The genes are TRBV9 and TRBJ2-3, with 10 bases lining up with TRBD1. Trimming at V came to 1 base and at J to 1 base, leaving 6 bases not matched to a gene. The germline V gene has CDR1 SGDLS and CDR2 YYNGEE. The CDR3 totals 17 residues. The CDR3 region has the DNA TGTGCCAGCAGCGTATCACCCGGGACAGGGGGCACAGATACGCAGTATTTT. It specifies CASSVSPGTGGTDTQYF.

The chain is built from TRBV5-8 and TRBJ2-7, with D perhaps TRBD1 (5 bases). Germline V gene lookup returns CDR1 SGHTS and CDR2 YDEGEE. This CDR3 has 16 amino acids. Trimming cost V 3 bases and J 0 bases, with 16 bases left between them. CDR3 amino acids: CASSSPIRVFSYEQYF. As DNA, the CDR3 is TGTGCCAGCAGCTCGCCGATCAGGGTTTTCTCCTACGAGCAGTACTTC.

This clone appeared a few times. The chain recombines TRBV6-2 or TRBV6-3 with TRBJ2-2, with 8 bases fitting TRBD2. The CDR3 is 15 residues long. With 6 bases clipped from V and 4 bases from J, the junction kept 7 bases outside the gene matches. CDR1 is MNHEY, CDR2 SVGEGT, per germline. The CDR3 sequence is CASRYGGAGTGELFF. The CDR3 DNA follows: TGTGCCAGCAGATACGGGGGGGCCGGCACCGGGGAGCTGTTTTTT.

This chain connects TRBV7-2 to TRBJ2-7, with 8 positions matching TRBD1. Germline loops: CDR1 SGHTA, CDR2 FQGNSA. This CDR3 contains 18 residues. The V and J ends lost 1 base and 4 bases, in that order; junction bases with no gene match: 15. The CDR3 spells CASSLGGQGARSVYEQYF. CDR3 nucleotides: TGTGCCAGCAGCTTAGGTGGTCAGGGGGCGCGGTCGGTTTACGAGCAGTACTTC.

J is TRBJ1-4 and V is TRBV3-1 (or the pseudogene TRBV3-2); D is uncertain. V was shortened by 6 bases and J by 8 bases, with 10 bases between the two germline ends. The CDR3 sequence is 12 residues long. Germline CDR1 LGHDT, CDR2 YNNKEL (reference sequence). The CDR3 DNA follows: TGTGCCAGCAGTTTCACGGAGGAAAAACTGTTTTTT. Residues: CASSFTEEKLFF.

V gene TRBV6-6 combines with J gene TRBJ2-7, with D perhaps TRBD1 (6 bases). The CDR3 runs 15 residues. CDR1 and CDR2 (germline): MNHNY, SVGAGI (reference sequence). V lost 2 bases to trimming and J lost 2 bases, with 13 bases between them. The CDR3 protein is CASSYGLTGTYEQYF. The CDR3 DNA reads TGTGCCAGCAGTTACGGTCTAACAGGGACCTACGAGCAGTACTTC.

The J gene is TRBJ1-5, the V gene TRBV19; 7 bases align to TRBD1. There are 13 residues in the CDR3. Germline CDR1 LNHDA, CDR2 SQIVND (reference sequence). V gave up 9 bases and J gave up 5 bases; unmatched junction bases: 7. The CDR3 region has the DNA TGTGCCAGCGCACAGGGGACCTATCAGCCCCAGCATTTT. This encodes CASAQGTYQPQHF.

The chain employs TRBV7-2 and TRBJ1-2, with 7 bases lining up with TRBD1. V shed 3 bases and J 5 bases; nucleotides not matched to a gene: 3. The CDR3 sequence is 13 residues long. The germline gives CDR1 SGHTA, CDR2 FQGNSA. This CDR3 is CASSLGQSYGYTF. The CDR3 DNA sequence: TGTGCCAGCAGCTTGGGACAGTCTTATGGCTACACCTTC.

The chain uses TRBV5-1 and TRBJ2-7; 7 nucleotides align to TRBD1. The germline gives CDR1 SGHRS, CDR2 YFSETQ. The ends lost 0 bases at V and 2 bases at J; junction bases unmatched: 5. The CDR3 totals 15 residues. The CDR3 region is CASSLAPQGAYEQYF. Written as DNA, the CDR3 is TGCGCCAGCAGCTTGGCACCCCAGGGGGCCTACGAGCAGTACTTC.

The gene calls are TRBV7-9 and TRBJ2-2; D perhaps matches TRBD2 (7 bases). The CDR3 extends over 15 amino acids. Per the germline V gene, CDR1 is SEHNR and CDR2 is FQNEAQ (reference sequence). The V end was cut by 3 bases, the J end by 0 bases, with 8 bases between. The CDR3 coding sequence is TGTGCCAGCAGCTTGGGGGGGCCGAACACCGGGGAGCTGTTTTTT. Its translation: CASSLGGPNTGELFF.

CDR3 protein: CASSPRPGGRNEQFF. The CDR3 DNA is TGTGCCAGCAGTCCCCGCCCGGGGGGCAGGAATGAGCAGTTCTTC. The chain links TRBV28 to TRBJ2-1; D perhaps matches TRBD2 (7 bases). The CDR3 consists of 15 residues. Germline V gene data show CDR1 as MDHEN and CDR2 as SYDVKM. Trimming cost V 5 bases and J 7 bases, with 18 bases left between them.